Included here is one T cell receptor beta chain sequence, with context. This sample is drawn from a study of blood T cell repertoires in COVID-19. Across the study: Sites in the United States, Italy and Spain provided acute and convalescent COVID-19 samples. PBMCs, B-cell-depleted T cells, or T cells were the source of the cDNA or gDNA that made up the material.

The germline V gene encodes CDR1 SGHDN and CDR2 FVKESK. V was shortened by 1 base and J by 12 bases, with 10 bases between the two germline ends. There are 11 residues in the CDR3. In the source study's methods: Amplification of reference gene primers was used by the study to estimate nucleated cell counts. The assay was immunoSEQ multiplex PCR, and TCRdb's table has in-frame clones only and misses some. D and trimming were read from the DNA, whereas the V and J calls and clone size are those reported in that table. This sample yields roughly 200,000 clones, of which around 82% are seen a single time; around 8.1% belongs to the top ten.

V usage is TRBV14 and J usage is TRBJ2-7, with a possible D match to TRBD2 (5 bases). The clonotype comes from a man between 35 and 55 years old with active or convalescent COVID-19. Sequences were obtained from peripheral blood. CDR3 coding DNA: TGTGCCAGCAGCCAAGTAGGGAGTCTGTACTTC. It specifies CASSQVGSLYF.